A selection of T cell receptor beta chains follows, all from one sample in a study of blood T cell repertoires in COVID-19. Clones were read by immunoSEQ multiplex PCR, and TCRdb kept only the in-frame ones, dropping some. The table lists some 200,000 clones, around 92% of them singletons, with more than 0.95% in the top ten. The sample was peripheral blood. These receptor sequences come from a man aged 30-40 years with acute or convalescent COVID-19. Each CDR3 is given with its conserved first and last residue. The D gene is left open where the match is weak. Size is omitted from some rows. Given values are once, few, many or a class for expanded clones.

>TRBJ1-5|TRBV7-8|-|-
TGTGCCAGCAGCCCAGAACAGGGTCTAAGCAATCAGCCCCAGCATTTT
CASSPEQGLSNQPQHF
>TRBJ1-3|TRBV9|-|-
TGTGCCAGCAGCGTAGAAGGGGCTGGAAACACCATATATTTT
CASSVEGAGNTIYF
>TRBJ1-5|TRBV11-2|-|-
TGTGCCAGCAGCGAGAGACAGTCATATAGCAATCAGCCCCAGCATTTT
CASSERQSYSNQPQHF
>TRBJ1-2|TRBV7-2|-|-
TGTGCCAGCAGTTTAACCACGACAGCATATGGCTACACCTTC
CASSLTTTAYGYTF
>TRBJ2-3|TRBV18|TRBD2|-
TGTGCCAGCTCAAAAAGTCTGAGCGGGGAATCGGTGAATACGCAGTATTTT
CASSKSLSGESVNTQYF
>TRBJ1-2|TRBV6-5|TRBD1|-
TGTGCCAGCAGTTTCCGACAGGGACGGGGCTACACCTTC
CASSFRQGRGYTF
>TRBJ1-1|TRBV19|-|-
TGTGCCAGTAGACAGAACACTGAAGCTTTCTTT
CASRQNTEAFF
>TRBJ1-6|TRBV15|-|-
TGTGCCACCAGCAGAGGGGGGGTTGAATCACCCCTCCACTTT
CATSRGGVESPLHF
>TRBJ1-5|TRBV6-5|-|-
TGTGCCAGCAGTTACCTACAGGGTGAGGGCAATCAGCCCCAGCATTTT
CASSYLQGEGNQPQHF
>TRBJ1-1|TRBV11-2|-|few
TGTGCCAGCAGCTCCTTTGGACAGCCCGAAGCTTTCTTT
CASSSFGQPEAFF
>TRBJ2-7|TRBV12-3/TRBV12-4|TRBD1|-
TGTGCCAGCGGAAGGGACAGGCGCTACGAGCAGTACTTC
CASGRDRRYEQYF
>TRBJ2-7|TRBV4-1|-|-
TGCGCCAGCAGCCAAGAGAGTCCGACACCTTACGAGCAGTACTTC
CASSQESPTPYEQYF
>TRBJ2-6|TRBV24-1|-|-
TGTGCCACCAGTGATGGAGTTAGTGGGGCCAACGTCCTGACTTTC
CATSDGVSGANVLTF
>TRBJ2-5|TRBV9|TRBD2|-
TGTGCCAGCAGCGTCGTCGGACTAGCTGGGGAGACCCAGTACTTC
CASSVVGLAGETQYF
>TRBJ2-5|TRBV5-4|TRBD2|-
TGTGCCAGCAGCTTTGTGACTAGCAGGCAAGAGACCCAGTACTTC
CASSFVTSRQETQYF
>TRBJ1-4|TRBV6-5|-|-
TGTGCCAGCAGTCGGGGGGCAACTAATGAAAAACTGTTTTTT
CASSRGATNEKLFF
>TRBJ2-7|TRBV3-1/TRBV3-2|-|-
TGTGCCAGCAGCAAGGGGACAAACCCCTACGAGCAGTACTTC
CASSKGTNPYEQYF
>TRBJ1-2|TRBV25-1|TRBD1|-
TGTGCCAGCAGTGTCCGGGACAGGGGTGGCTACACCTTC
CASSVRDRGGYTF
>TRBJ2-7|TRBV6-5|-|-
TGTGCCAGCAGCCCACTCGACAGGGGAGGGGGCGAGCAGTACTTC
CASSPLDRGGGEQYF
>TRBJ1-5|TRBV5-5|TRBD1|-
TGTGCCAGCAGCTTTCGGACAGGGGGCGATCAGCCCCAGCATTTT
CASSFRTGGDQPQHF
>TRBJ2-5|TRBV5-1|-|-
TGCGCCAGCAGCTTCCGGAGTGAAATGAAACAAGAGACCCAGTACTTC
CASSFRSEMKQETQYF
>TRBJ1-5|TRBV19|-|-
TGTGCCAGTAATATTCAGGGGCCTCTAAATCAGCCCCAGCATTTT
CASNIQGPLNQPQHF
>TRBJ2-7|TRBV9|TRBD1|-
TGTGCCAGCAGCGTAGACCCTGGGACAGCCCGGGAGCAGTACTTC
CASSVDPGTAREQYF
>TRBJ2-5|TRBV2|-|once
TGTGCCAGGGGGGGAGAGACCCAGTACTTC
CARGGETQYF
>TRBJ2-7|TRBV27|TRBD1|-
TGTGCCAGCAGTTTATATCCCTCAAGTGGGACAGGTCTGCGCGAGCAGTACTTC
CASSLYPSSGTGLREQYF
>TRBJ2-1|TRBV9|TRBD1|-
TGTGCCAGCAGCGTAGGACAGGGGGTCTTCCGTACGTACAATGAGCAGTTCTTC
CASSVGQGVFRTYNEQFF
>TRBJ2-1|TRBV7-9|TRBD1|-
TGTGCCAGCAGCTCCCCGGGACAGCTGAACAATGAGCAGTTCTTC
CASSSPGQLNNEQFF
>TRBJ2-2|TRBV6-4|TRBD2|-
TGTGCCAGCAGTGACTTAGCGGGGGGGCAAACCGGGGAGCTGTTTTTT
CASSDLAGGQTGELFF
>TRBJ2-7|TRBV28|TRBD1|once
TGTGCCAGCAGGCCAACTCCGGGACAGGGGGCCTACGAGCAGTACTTC
CASRPTPGQGAYEQYF
>TRBJ2-7|TRBV6-5|TRBD1|-
TGTGCCAGCAGAGCCTTCGACAGGGGCGTCTACGAGCAGTACTTC
CASRAFDRGVYEQYF
>TRBJ1-5|TRBV2|TRBD1|-
TGTGCCAGCAGTGGGGACAGGGTAACCACCGGCAATCAGCCCCAGCATTTT
CASSGDRVTTGNQPQHF
>TRBJ1-1|TRBV3-1/TRBV3-2|-|-
TGTGCCAGCAGCCAAGCCCCTCGGAGAGCTTTCTTT
CASSQAPRRAFF
>TRBJ2-7|TRBV5-5|-|once
TGTGCCAGCAGCGTCTCGGGGAAGTACGAGCAGTACTTC
CASSVSGKYEQYF
>TRBJ2-7|TRBV24-1|-|-
TGTGCCACCAGTGTCGGAGGGAGGTCCTACGAGCAGTACTTC
CATSVGGRSYEQYF
>TRBJ2-7|TRBV19|-|-
TGTGCCACCCAAGTGGGGGCAGGACCCTACGAGCAGTACTTC
CATQVGAGPYEQYF
>TRBJ1-3|TRBV25-1|-|once
TGTGCCAGCAGTGATTCAGGGCTAGGTGGAAACACCATATATTTT
CASSDSGLGGNTIYF
>TRBJ1-5|TRBV10-3|-|-
TGTGCCATCAGTGAGGAGGAGAGCAATCAGCCCCAGCATTTT
CAISEEESNQPQHF
>TRBJ1-2|TRBV2|TRBD1|-
TGTGCCAGCAGTAGGACAGGGATTAACTATGGCTACACCTTC
CASSRTGINYGYTF